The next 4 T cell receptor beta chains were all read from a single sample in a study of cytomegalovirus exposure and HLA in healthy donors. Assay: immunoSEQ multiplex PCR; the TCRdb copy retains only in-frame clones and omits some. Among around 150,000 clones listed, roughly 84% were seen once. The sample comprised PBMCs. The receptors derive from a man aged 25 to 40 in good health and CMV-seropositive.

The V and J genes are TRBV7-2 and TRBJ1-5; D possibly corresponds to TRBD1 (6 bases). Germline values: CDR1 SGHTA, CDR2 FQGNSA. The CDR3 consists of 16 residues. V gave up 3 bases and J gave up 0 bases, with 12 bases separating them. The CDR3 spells CASSFGQINSNQPQHF. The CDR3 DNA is TGTGCCAGCAGCTTCGGACAGATCAATAGCAATCAGCCCCAGCATTTT.

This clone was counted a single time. In DNA, the CDR3 is TGTGCCTGGCTTAGACAGGGCCAAGAGACCCAGTACTTC. It yields the protein CAWLRQGQETQYF. The chain uses TRBV30 and TRBJ2-5; 7 nucleotides align to TRBD1. This CDR3 has 13 amino acids. V trimming: 5 bases; J trimming: 1 base; junction bases outside the gene matches: 4. Germline values: CDR1 GTSNPN, CDR2 SVGIG (reference sequence).

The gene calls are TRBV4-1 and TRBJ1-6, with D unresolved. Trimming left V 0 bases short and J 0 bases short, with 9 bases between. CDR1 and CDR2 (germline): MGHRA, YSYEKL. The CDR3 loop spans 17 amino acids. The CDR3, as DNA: TGCGCCAGCAGCCAAGAGGGCGGGTACTCCTATAATTCACCCCTCCACTTT. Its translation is CASSQEGGYSYNSPLHF.

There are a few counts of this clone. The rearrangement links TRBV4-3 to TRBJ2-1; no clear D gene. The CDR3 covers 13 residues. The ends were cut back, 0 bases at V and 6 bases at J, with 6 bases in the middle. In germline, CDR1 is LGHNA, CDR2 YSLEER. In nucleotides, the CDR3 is TGCGCCAGCAGCCAAGATCTTAGCAATGAGCAGTTCTTC. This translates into CASSQDLSNEQFF.